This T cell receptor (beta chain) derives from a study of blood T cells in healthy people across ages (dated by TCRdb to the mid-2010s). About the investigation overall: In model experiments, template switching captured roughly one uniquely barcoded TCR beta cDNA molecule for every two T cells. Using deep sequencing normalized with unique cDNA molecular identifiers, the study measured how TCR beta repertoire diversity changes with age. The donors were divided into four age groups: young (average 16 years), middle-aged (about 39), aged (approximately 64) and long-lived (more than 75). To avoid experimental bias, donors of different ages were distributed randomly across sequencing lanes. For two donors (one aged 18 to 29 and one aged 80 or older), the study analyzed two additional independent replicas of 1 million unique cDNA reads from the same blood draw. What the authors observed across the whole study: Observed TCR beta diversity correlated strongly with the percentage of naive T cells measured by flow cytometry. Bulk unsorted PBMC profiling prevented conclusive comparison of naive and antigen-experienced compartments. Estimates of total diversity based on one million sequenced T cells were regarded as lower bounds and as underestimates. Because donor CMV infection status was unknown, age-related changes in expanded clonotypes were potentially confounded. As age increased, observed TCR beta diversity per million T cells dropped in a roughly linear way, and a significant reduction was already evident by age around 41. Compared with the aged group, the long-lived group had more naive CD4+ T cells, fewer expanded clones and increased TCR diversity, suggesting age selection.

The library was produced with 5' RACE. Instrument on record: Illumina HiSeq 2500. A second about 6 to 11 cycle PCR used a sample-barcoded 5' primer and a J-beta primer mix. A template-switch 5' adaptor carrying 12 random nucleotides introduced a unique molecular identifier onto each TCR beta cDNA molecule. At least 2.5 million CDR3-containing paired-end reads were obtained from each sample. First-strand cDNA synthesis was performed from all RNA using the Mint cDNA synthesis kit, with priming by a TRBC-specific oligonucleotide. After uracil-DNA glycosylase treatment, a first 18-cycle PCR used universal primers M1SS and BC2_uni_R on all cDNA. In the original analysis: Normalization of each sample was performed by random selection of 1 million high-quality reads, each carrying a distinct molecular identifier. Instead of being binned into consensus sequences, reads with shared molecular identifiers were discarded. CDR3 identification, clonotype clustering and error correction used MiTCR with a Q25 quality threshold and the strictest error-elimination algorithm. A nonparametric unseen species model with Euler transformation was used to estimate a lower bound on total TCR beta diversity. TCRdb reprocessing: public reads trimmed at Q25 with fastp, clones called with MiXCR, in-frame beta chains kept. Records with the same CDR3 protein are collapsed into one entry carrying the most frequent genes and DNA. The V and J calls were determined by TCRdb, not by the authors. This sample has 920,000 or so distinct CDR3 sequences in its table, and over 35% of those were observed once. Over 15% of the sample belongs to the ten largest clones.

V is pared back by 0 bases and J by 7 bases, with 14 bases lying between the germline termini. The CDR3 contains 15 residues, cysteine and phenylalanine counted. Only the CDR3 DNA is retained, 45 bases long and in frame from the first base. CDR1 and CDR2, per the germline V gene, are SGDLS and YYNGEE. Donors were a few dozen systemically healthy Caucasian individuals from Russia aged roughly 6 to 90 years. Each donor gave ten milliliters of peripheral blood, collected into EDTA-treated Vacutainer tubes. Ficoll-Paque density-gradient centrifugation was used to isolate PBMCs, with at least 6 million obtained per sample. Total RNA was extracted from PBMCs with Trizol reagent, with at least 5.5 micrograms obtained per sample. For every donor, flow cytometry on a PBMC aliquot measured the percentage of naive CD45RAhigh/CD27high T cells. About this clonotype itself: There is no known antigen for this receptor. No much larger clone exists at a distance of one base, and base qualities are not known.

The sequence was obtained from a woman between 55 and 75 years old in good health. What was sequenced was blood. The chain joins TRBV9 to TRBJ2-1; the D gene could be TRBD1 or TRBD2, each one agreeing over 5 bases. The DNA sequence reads TGTGCCAGCAGCGTAGCAGGGAGTGGCGTTAATGAGCAGTTCTTC. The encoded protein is CASSVAGSGVNEQFF.